These 18 T cell receptor beta chains share one sample of origin, sequenced in a study of vaccination and CD4 T cells after COVID-19. Their target antigens are unknown. The Oncomine TCR Beta short-read assay generated sequence data from the DNA of cultured CD4+ T cells. TCRdb itself ran the PCR reads through MiXCR, one entry per CDR3 protein. The data hold some 9,000 distinct CDR3 sequences, with roughly 34% observed a single time. The sample's treatment: roughly 10-day PBMC culture with coronavirus spike peptide pools or control peptides (ViraFEST assay). The source material was CD4+ T cells from blood, cultured in vitro. The receptors shown here come from a human donor who had recovered from COVID-19.

This clonotype was observed a few times. CDR3 amino acids: CASNRTGNYGYTF. DNA of the CDR3: TGTGCCAGCAACAGGACAGGGAACTATGGCTACACCTTC. The gene calls are TRBV2 and TRBJ1-2; 8 bases line up with TRBD1. The length of the CDR3 is 13 residues. The V gene's germline CDR1 is SNHLY and CDR2 FYNNEI. V dropped 7 bases and J dropped 2; count of bases not matched to a gene: 3.

This clonotype was seen only a few times. V usage is TRBV6-1 and J usage is TRBJ1-5, with D possibly being TRBD1 (5 bases). V gave up 6 bases and J gave up 3 bases, with 12 bases separating them. The CDR3 has 14 residues. Looked up from germline, CDR1 is MNHNS and CDR2 is SASEGT. The DNA of the CDR3 is TGTGCCAGCAGCGACCGGGACTACAATCAGCCCCAGCATTTT. This gives the protein CASSDRDYNQPQHF.

The rearrangement links TRBV7-8 to TRBJ2-5, with 7 bases matching TRBD1. CDR1 is SGHVS and CDR2 is FQNEAQ in the germline V gene. The trim removed 3 bases at V and 5 bases at J, leaving 12 bases unmatched. The length of the CDR3 is 16 residues. CDR3 in DNA: TGTGCCAGCAGCTTTCCTGGACAGGTAGATAAGGAGACCCAGTACTTC. Encoded protein: CASSFPGQVDKETQYF.

The gene calls are TRBV9 and TRBJ2-4, with D perhaps given as TRBD1 or TRBD2 (5 bases each). CDR1 and CDR2 from the germline V gene are SGDLS and YYNGEE. This CDR3 comprises 15 residues. V lost 0 bases to trimming and J lost 7 bases, with 14 bases between them. CDR3 in amino acids: CASSVASVGDNIQYF. DNA of the CDR3: TGTGCCAGCAGCGTAGCCAGCGTAGGGGACAACATTCAGTACTTC.

V usage is TRBV10-3 and J usage is TRBJ1-2, with a tentative D call TRBD1 (5 bases). This CDR3 region has 15 residues. Germline V gives CDR1 ENHRY, CDR2 SYGVKD. V lost 0 bases to trimming and J lost 4 bases, with 12 bases between them. In DNA, the CDR3 is TGTGCCATCAGTGAGTCACGGCAGGGAGTCTATGGCTACACCTTC. It codes for CAISESRQGVYGYTF.

This clonotype was found a few times. The chain joins TRBV6-1 to TRBJ2-7; TRBD2 is a possible D gene (6 bases). The V and J ends lost 7 bases and 5 bases respectively, with 24 bases between them. The CDR3 contains 16 residues. Germline-derived CDR1 and CDR2 are MNHNS and SASEGT. The CDR3 here is CASTPSSGPASDEQYF. DNA for the CDR3: TGTGCCAGCACTCCTAGTAGCGGCCCAGCTTCGGACGAGCAGTACTTC.

This chain joins TRBV20-1 and TRBJ2-5; TRBD2 aligns across 11 bases. V shed 2 bases and J 1 base; nucleotides not matched to a gene: 6. The CDR3 spans 16 residues. Germline V gives CDR1 DFQATT, CDR2 SNEGSKA (reference sequence). Here the CDR3 reads CSARSGLAEIQETQYF. CDR3 nucleotide sequence: TGCAGTGCTAGATCGGGACTAGCGGAGATCCAAGAGACCCAGTACTTC.

The V call is TRBV4-1, the J call TRBJ1-2; a weak D match, TRBD1 (5 bases). V was trimmed by 2 bases and J by 11 bases, leaving 9 bases between them. Germline V gene data show CDR1 as MGHRA and CDR2 as YSYEKL. The CDR3 is 11 residues long. The CDR3 DNA sequence: TGCGCCAGCAGCCAACTAGGGGTGTACACCTTC. This gives the protein CASSQLGVYTF.

V and J are TRBV7-9 and TRBJ1-4, with D possibly matching TRBD1 (6 bases). Germline values: CDR1 SEHNR, CDR2 FQNEAQ (reference sequence). V lost 5 bases and J lost 5, with 12 bases in between. The CDR3 loop spans 14 amino acids. The chain's CDR3 is CASSPGEYNEKLFF. Written as DNA, the CDR3 is TGTGCCAGCAGCCCAGGGGAATACAATGAAAAACTGTTTTTT.

A few counts support this clonotype. The chain uses TRBV2 and TRBJ2-1; D is unclear. The CDR3 loop spans 11 amino acids. Germline V CDR1 and CDR2: SNHLY, FYNNEI. V was shortened by 5 bases and J by 5 bases, with 4 bases between the two germline ends. The CDR3 loop is CASSSDNEQFF. DNA of the CDR3: TGTGCCAGCAGTTCAGACAATGAGCAGTTCTTC.

The CDR3 region is CASMGQGLGNGYTF. In DNA, the CDR3 is TGTGCCAGTATGGGACAGGGGTTGGGGAATGGCTACACCTTC. The chain has TRBV19 and TRBJ1-2; TRBD1 aligns across 10 bases. Germline trimming cut 7 bases from V and 6 bases from J; bases unmatched to any gene: 8. CDR3 length equals 14 residues. Germline V gene data show CDR1 as LNHDA and CDR2 as SQIVND (reference sequence).

The J gene is TRBJ2-6, the V gene TRBV30; D gene unclear. This CDR3 has 13 amino acids. V gave up 3 bases and J gave up 0 bases, with 3 bases separating them. From germline, CDR1 is GTSNPN and CDR2 SVGIG (reference sequence). The CDR3 reads CAWRSSGANVLTF. The CDR3 DNA sequence: TGTGCCTGGAGAAGCTCTGGGGCCAACGTCCTGACTTTC.

The rearrangement links TRBV11-2 to TRBJ2-4, with D possibly TRBD1 on 5 matching bases. The ends were cut back, 4 bases at V and 6 bases at J, with 13 bases in the middle. Germline values: CDR1 SGHAT, CDR2 FQNNGV. CDR3 length: 14 amino acids. The CDR3 coding sequence is TGTGCCAGCAGCTCGTTAATGGGGCGAAACATTCAGTACTTC. Its protein is CASSSLMGRNIQYF.

The J gene is TRBJ1-2, the V gene TRBV12-5, with D possibly matching TRBD1 (5 bases). Germline loops: CDR1 LGHNT, CDR2 FRNRAP. CDR3 length equals 16 residues. The V gene lost 7 bases and the J gene lost 8 bases, with 26 bases spanning the gap. The CDR3 reads CASDPGHGLGRDGYTF. The CDR3 DNA is TGTGCTAGTGACCCAGGACACGGACTCGGTCGGGACGGCTACACCTTC.

As to this clonotype: This may stem from a read error, because a much larger clone lies one nucleotide away. The chain employs TRBV6-2 or TRBV6-3 and TRBJ2-5; maybe TRBD2 (5 bases). Germline-derived CDR1 and CDR2 are MNHEY and SVGEGT. The CDR3 spans 14 residues. Trimming stripped 5 bases from V and 9 bases from J, with 19 bases between. This chain's CDR3 is CASSTGIPTEAQYF. In DNA, the CDR3 is TGTGCCAGCAGTACGGGAATCCCGACGGAGGCCCAGTACTTC.

The J gene is TRBJ1-6, the V gene TRBV7-2, with 8 bases matching TRBD1. Germline CDR1 and CDR2: SGHTA and FQGNSA. The trim removed 5 bases at V and 5 bases at J, leaving 5 bases unmatched. The CDR3 covers 15 residues. Here the CDR3 reads CASSTRTGNNSPLHF. DNA of the CDR3: TGTGCCAGCAGCACAAGGACAGGGAATAATTCACCCCTCCACTTT.

This sequence joins TRBV20-1 and TRBJ2-3; D unresolved. CDR1 DFQATT and CDR2 SNEGSKA come from the germline V gene (reference sequence). Trimming removed 3 bases at V and 0 bases at J, with 22 bases between. CDR3 size: 18 residues. The CDR3 DNA reads as TGCAGTGCTAGCGGGCGTCCGGGCTCCTCTGGGAGCACAGATACGCAGTATTTT. This translates into CSASGRPGSSGSTDTQYF.

Only a few counts were recorded for this clonotype. The chain is built from TRBV7-9 and TRBJ2-1; D remains ambiguous. Matching the DNA end better, TRBJ2-7 makes the J call doubtful. CDR1 and CDR2 (germline): SEHNR, FQNEAQ (reference sequence). The CDR3 contains 15 residues. CDR3 sequence: CASSSDTDHLYEQYF. CDR3 DNA: TGTGCCAGCAGCTCCGACACCGACCACCTCTACGAGCAGTACTTC.